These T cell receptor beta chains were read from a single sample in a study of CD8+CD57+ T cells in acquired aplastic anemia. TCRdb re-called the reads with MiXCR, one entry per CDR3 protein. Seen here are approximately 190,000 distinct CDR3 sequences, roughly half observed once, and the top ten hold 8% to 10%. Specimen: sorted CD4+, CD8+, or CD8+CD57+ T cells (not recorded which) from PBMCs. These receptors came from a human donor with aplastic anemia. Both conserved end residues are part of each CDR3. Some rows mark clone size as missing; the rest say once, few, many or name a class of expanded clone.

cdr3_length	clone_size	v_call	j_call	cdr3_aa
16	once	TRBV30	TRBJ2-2	CAWSVASSGPGVELFF
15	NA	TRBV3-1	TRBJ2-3	CASSQERSTTDTQYF
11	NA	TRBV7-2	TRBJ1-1	CASSLQGATFF
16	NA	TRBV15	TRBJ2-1	CATSSFPVTSYNEQFF
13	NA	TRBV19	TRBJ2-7	CASSWDTSYEQYF
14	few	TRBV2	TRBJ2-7	CASRVLAGAHEQYF
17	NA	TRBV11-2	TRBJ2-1	CASSLGTTGSHYNEQFF
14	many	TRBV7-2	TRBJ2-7	CASSLGTGPYEQYF
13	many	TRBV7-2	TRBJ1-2	CASSLGQTYGYTF
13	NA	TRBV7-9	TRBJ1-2	CAGREELNYGYTF
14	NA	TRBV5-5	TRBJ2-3	CASSLAGGKDTQYF
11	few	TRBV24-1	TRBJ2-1	CATSDGPRQFF
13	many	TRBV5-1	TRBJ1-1	CASTWEANTEAFF
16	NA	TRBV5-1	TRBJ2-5	CASSTGIGFRGETQYF
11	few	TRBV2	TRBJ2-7	CASSVDYEQYF
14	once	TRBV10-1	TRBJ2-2	CASSADRSTGELFF
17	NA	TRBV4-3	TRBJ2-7	CASSQAATAGAGYEQYF
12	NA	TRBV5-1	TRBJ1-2	CASSYDSYGYTF
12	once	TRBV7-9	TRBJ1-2	CASSFVGHGYTF
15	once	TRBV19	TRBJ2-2	CASSIGGRGNGELFF
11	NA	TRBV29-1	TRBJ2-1	CSGGTGWEQFF
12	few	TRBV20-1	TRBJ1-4	CSARAQGEKLFF
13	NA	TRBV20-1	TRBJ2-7	CSASHRDGHEQYF
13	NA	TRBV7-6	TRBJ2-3	CASSETETDTQYF
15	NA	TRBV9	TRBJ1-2	CASSASRTGGAGYTF
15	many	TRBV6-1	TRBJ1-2	CASRPSPGTDLYYTF
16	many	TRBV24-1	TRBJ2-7	CATSDLSAGVLYEQYF